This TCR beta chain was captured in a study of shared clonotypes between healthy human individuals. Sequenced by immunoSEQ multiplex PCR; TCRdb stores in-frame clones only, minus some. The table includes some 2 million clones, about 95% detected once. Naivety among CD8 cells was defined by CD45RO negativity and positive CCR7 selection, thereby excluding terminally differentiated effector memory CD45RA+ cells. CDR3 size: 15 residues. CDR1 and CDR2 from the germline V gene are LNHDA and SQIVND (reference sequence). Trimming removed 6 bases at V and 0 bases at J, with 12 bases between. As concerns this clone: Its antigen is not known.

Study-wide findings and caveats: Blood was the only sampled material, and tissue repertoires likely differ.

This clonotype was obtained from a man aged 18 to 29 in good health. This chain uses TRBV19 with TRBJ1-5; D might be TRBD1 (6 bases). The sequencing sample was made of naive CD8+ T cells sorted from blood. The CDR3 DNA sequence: TGTGCCAGTAGCAATACAGGGTATAGCAATCAGCCCCAGCATTTT. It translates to CASSNTGYSNQPQHF.